Listed below are T cell receptor beta chains from one sample, sequenced in a study of T cell responses to AZD1222 COVID-19 vaccine. Method: immunoSEQ multiplex PCR; TCRdb's copy keeps in-frame clones and lacks some. The data contain fewer than 85,000 clones, around 88% of them singletons. The material was peripheral blood, obtained on day 0 of AZD1222 vaccination. The source of these receptors is an adult in good health. The CDR3 runs from the conserved cysteine through the conserved F or W. D genes are given only for firm matches.

d_gene	v_gene	j_gene	CDR3aa
-	TRBV27	TRBJ2-7	CASSFGYEQYF
TRBD2	TRBV25-1	TRBJ2-1	CASSEFPSGGIRDEQFF
-	TRBV2	TRBJ2-6	CASSEEGSGANVLTF
TRBD2	TRBV27	TRBJ2-1	CASSLFLAGGPANEQFF
-	TRBV7-9	TRBJ2-5	CASSLRRGSQETQYF
TRBD1	TRBV30	TRBJ1-2	CAWRGQYYGYTF
TRBD2	TRBV7-2	TRBJ2-3	CASSLRASGASHHTQYF
-	TRBV4-3	TRBJ2-5	CASSQETSPSETQYF
TRBD1	TRBV9	TRBJ1-2	CASSETGGGYTF
-	TRBV7-2	TRBJ1-6	CANSPAGRANSPLHF
-	TRBV18	TRBJ1-6	CASSPEGVAPLHF
-	TRBV6-2/TRBV6-3	TRBJ1-1	CASSYGRRVTEAFF
-	TRBV11-2	TRBJ1-6	CASSSLDSPLHF
-	TRBV30	TRBJ1-5	CAWSALGGGNQPQHF
TRBD1	TRBV19	TRBJ1-2	CASSMGQGRGYTF
-	TRBV28	TRBJ1-1	CASSEPGTNTEAFF
TRBD2	TRBV6-5	TRBJ2-7	CASSSLTSGTYEQYF
TRBD1	TRBV6-6	TRBJ1-1	CASILTGMNTEAFF
-	TRBV4-3	TRBJ1-5	CASSHDRTQPQHF
-	TRBV28	TRBJ2-7	CASSPLGEQYF
TRBD2	TRBV7-9	TRBJ2-1	CASSPYGGGANNEQFF
-	TRBV5-1	TRBJ1-6	CASSLDRENNSPLHF
-	TRBV21-1	TRBJ2-1	CASRTTSGRSSYNEQFF
-	TRBV24-1	TRBJ2-1	CATSDLDSYNEQFF
-	TRBV6-1	TRBJ2-2	CASSEGGGSNTGELFF
-	TRBV6-5	TRBJ1-1	CASKRDLTVNTEAFF
-	TRBV7-9	TRBJ2-4	CASSRDGKTEDIQYF
-	TRBV9	TRBJ1-2	CASSVSGANGYTF
-	TRBV3-1/TRBV3-2	TRBJ1-4	CASSPNVPGGTISLFF